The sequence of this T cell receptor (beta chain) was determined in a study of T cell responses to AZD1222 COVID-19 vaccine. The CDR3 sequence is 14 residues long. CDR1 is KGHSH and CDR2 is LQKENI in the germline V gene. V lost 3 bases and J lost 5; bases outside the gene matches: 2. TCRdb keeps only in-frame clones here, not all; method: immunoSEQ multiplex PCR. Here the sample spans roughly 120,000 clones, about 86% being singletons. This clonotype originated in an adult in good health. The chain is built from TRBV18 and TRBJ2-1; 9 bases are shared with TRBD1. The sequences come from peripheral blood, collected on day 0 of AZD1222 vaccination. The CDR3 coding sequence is TGTGCCAGCTCACCCCGGGACAGGGACAATGAGCAGTTCTTC. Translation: CASSPRDRDNEQFF. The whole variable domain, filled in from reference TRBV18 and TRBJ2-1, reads NAGVMQNPRHLVRRRGQEARLRCSPMKGHSHVYWYRQLPEEGLKFMVYLQKENIIDESGMPKERFSAEFPKEGPSILRIQQVVRGDSAAYFCASSPRDRDNEQFFGPGTRLTVL.